Below are 20 T cell receptor beta chains sequenced from a single sample in a study of shared clonotypes between healthy human individuals. The table came from immunoSEQ multiplex PCR; TCRdb's copy has only in-frame clones and leaves some out. The table shows about 2.3 million clones, with just under 95% occurring only once. The sequenced sample was naive CD4+ T cells from PBMCs. The subset: CD45RA+ positively selected. Source of these receptors: a young man in good health. Some clones in this sample may be carry-over from other donors' samples.

There are a few counts of this clone. Other DNA sequences in the same sample also yield this CDR3. This sequence joins TRBV28 and TRBJ2-7; D unresolved. Germline V gene lookup returns CDR1 MDHEN and CDR2 SYDVKM. The V gene lost 4 bases and the J gene lost 0 bases, with 4 bases spanning the gap. CDR3 length equals 12 residues. The CDR3 protein is CASSSSSYEQYF. As DNA, the CDR3 is TGTGCCAGCAGTTCAAGCTCCTACGAGCAGTACTTC.

The chain recombines TRBV6-1 with TRBJ2-7, with a possible D match to TRBD1 (5 bases). V lost 2 bases, J lost 2 bases, and 13 bases lay in between. CDR3 size: 15 residues. CDR1 and CDR2 from the germline V gene are MNHNS and SASEGT. DNA for the CDR3: TGTGCCAGCAGTGAAAGGGCGGACACCACCTACGAGCAGTACTTC. Translation: CASSERADTTYEQYF.

The V call is TRBV4-1, the J call TRBJ1-2; no clear D. V gave up 4 bases and J gave up 4 bases, with 16 bases separating them. Germline CDR1 and CDR2: MGHRA and YSYEKL. The CDR3 runs to 15 residues. As DNA, the CDR3 is TGCGCCAGCAGCCCGTCCCCCGGGCTGAGCTATGGCTACACCTTC. Its translation: CASSPSPGLSYGYTF.

This chain links TRBV6-6 with TRBJ2-7; 7 bases fit TRBD1. The trim removed 7 bases at V and 0 bases at J, leaving 9 bases unmatched. This CDR3 region has 15 residues. The germline V gene encodes CDR1 MNHNY and CDR2 SVGAGI (reference sequence). The CDR3 DNA sequence: TGTGCCAGCACTCAACAGGGGATGAGCTCCTACGAGCAGTACTTC. It encodes CASTQQGMSSYEQYF.

CDR3 coding DNA: TGCGCCAGCAGCCCGGGACTAGGTGGTGAAAAACTGTTTTTT. Its protein product is CASSPGLGGEKLFF. This sequence joins TRBV5-1 and TRBJ1-4; possibly TRBD1 for D (5 bases). In germline, CDR1 is SGHRS, CDR2 YFSETQ. Trimming shortened V by 4 bases and J by 7 bases, and 14 bases separated the two germline ends. The CDR3 contains 14 residues.

V gene TRBV5-1 combines with J gene TRBJ2-3, with D possibly TRBD1 on 6 matching bases. The CDR3 runs 19 residues. The germline V gene has CDR1 SGHRS and CDR2 YFSETQ. V lost 0 bases to trimming and J lost 1 base, with 21 bases between them. In DNA, the CDR3 is TGCGCCAGCAGCTTGGCCTACAGTCATACCTCAGGGGGCACAGATACGCAGTATTTT. This gives the protein CASSLAYSHTSGGTDTQYF.

This clone was observed a single time. This sequence joins TRBV28 and TRBJ1-5; D not resolved. Trimming removed 3 bases from V and 0 bases from J, with 9 bases in between. From germline, CDR1 is MDHEN and CDR2 SYDVKM. The CDR3 is 15 amino acids. The CDR3 reads CASSLPGFSNQPQHF. The CDR3, as DNA: TGTGCCAGCAGTTTGCCGGGGTTTAGCAATCAGCCCCAGCATTTT.

This chain uses TRBV7-2 with TRBJ1-3; D gene ambiguous. Germline CDR1 and CDR2: SGHTA and FQGNSA. Trimming cost V 4 bases and J 2 bases, with 6 bases left between them. This CDR3 has 13 residues. This CDR3 is CASSSLAGNTIYF. The CDR3 nucleotides are TGTGCCAGCAGCTCGCTAGCTGGAAACACCATATATTTT.

This chain joins TRBV9 and TRBJ2-7, with TRBD1 matching 8 bases. Losses at the gene ends were 1 base for V and 1 base for J; bases not matched to a gene: 4. The CDR3 has 15 amino acids. CDR1 and CDR2 from the germline V gene are SGDLS and YYNGEE. CDR3 sequence: CASSVYRDRSYEQYF. The CDR3 coding sequence is TGTGCCAGCAGCGTATATCGGGACAGGTCCTACGAGCAGTACTTC.

In the case of this clone: The same CDR3 is also encoded by other DNA sequences in this sample. The chain is built from TRBV5-6 and TRBJ2-3, with a possible D match to TRBD1 (5 bases). CDR1 SGHDT and CDR2 YYEEEE come from the germline V gene. The CDR3 runs to 14 residues. The ends were cut back, 0 bases at V and 0 bases at J, with 5 bases in the middle. CDR3 residues: CASSLAGSTDTQYF. The CDR3 nucleotides are TGTGCCAGCAGCTTGGCAGGGAGCACAGATACGCAGTATTTT.

The J gene is TRBJ2-2, the V gene TRBV5-6, with D perhaps matching TRBD2 (5 bases). The CDR3 is 14 amino acids. Germline V gene lookup returns CDR1 SGHDT and CDR2 YYEEEE. The V end lost 4 bases, the J end lost 1 base, and 8 bases lay between the germline ends. Here the CDR3 DNA reads TGTGCCAGCAGCCGGACTTTGAACACCGGGGAGCTGTTTTTT. Protein sequence: CASSRTLNTGELFF.

V gene TRBV5-6 combines with J gene TRBJ2-3; no definite D call. The CDR3 totals 13 residues. Between the trimmed V and J ends, which lost 1 base and 2 bases, there was a span of 5 bases. Germline values: CDR1 SGHDT, CDR2 YYEEEE. In DNA form, the CDR3 reads TGTGCCAGCAGCTTGTTGTTCACAGATACGCAGTATTTT. This sequence encodes CASSLLFTDTQYF. Full variable domain (remainder filled in from reference TRBV5-6 and TRBJ2-3): DAGVTQSPTHLIKTRGQQVTLRCSPKSGHDTVSWYQQALGQGPQFIFQYYEEEERQRGNFPDRFSGHQFPNYSSELNVNALLLGDSALYLCASSLLFTDTQYFGPGTRLTVL.

The V gene is TRBV12-5, the J gene TRBJ2-7, with TRBD2 matching 9 bases. The J segment lost 3 bases and the V segment lost 5 bases, leaving 11 bases of the junction unmatched. CDR1 and CDR2 from the germline V gene are LGHNT and FRNRAP. The CDR3 extends over 16 amino acids. The CDR3 DNA reads TGTGCTAGTGGTATTACGGGTAGCGGGAGATTCTACGAGCAGTACTTC. Protein: CASGITGSGRFYEQYF.

The chain carries TRBV5-1 and TRBJ2-7, with TRBD1 matching over 7 bases. V trimming: 1 base; J trimming: 3 bases; junction bases outside the gene matches: 4. The CDR3 spans 14 residues. Germline values: CDR1 SGHRS, CDR2 YFSETQ. The CDR3 coding sequence is TGCGCCAGCAGCTTGACGACAGGGCGCTACGAGCAGTACTTC. Amino acid sequence: CASSLTTGRYEQYF.

For the CDR3, the DNA is TGTGCCAGCCTACTTCACCCAGACAGGGGCACTGAAGCTTTCTTT. Encoded protein: CASLLHPDRGTEAFF. The rearrangement joins TRBV28 to TRBJ1-1; 8 bases agree with TRBD1. The J segment lost 4 bases and the V segment lost 8 bases, leaving 12 bases of the junction unmatched. CDR1 MDHEN and CDR2 SYDVKM come from the germline V gene. The CDR3 is 15 residues long.

V gene TRBV6-5 combines with J gene TRBJ2-7; D unresolved. The V end was cut by 0 bases, the J end by 7 bases, with 10 bases between. The CDR3 contains 13 residues. Germline V lookup: CDR1 MNHEY, CDR2 SVGAGI. CDR3 in DNA: TGTGCCAGCAGTTACTCGTTGGGTCAGGAGCAGTACTTC. Its protein product is CASSYSLGQEQYF.

This clone was seen once. This chain uses TRBV15 with TRBJ2-7; TRBD1 matches at 7 bases. The CDR3 totals 16 residues. The germline V gene encodes CDR1 LNHNV and CDR2 YYDKDF (reference sequence). V gave up 3 bases and J gave up 1 base; unmatched junction bases: 9. The CDR3 nucleotides are TGTGCCACCAGCAGGGCCGCTCTGACAGGGTCCTACGAGCAGTACTTC. Residues: CATSRAALTGSYEQYF.

The chain carries TRBV5-1 and TRBJ2-7; no firm D call. V was pared by 1 base and J by 0 bases, with 8 bases between. CDR1 and CDR2 from the germline V gene are SGHRS and YFSETQ. The CDR3 covers 14 residues. Here the CDR3 DNA reads TGCGCCAGCAGCTTGAGCTACGCCTCCTACGAGCAGTACTTC. Encoded protein: CASSLSYASYEQYF.

The chain links TRBV5-1 to TRBJ1-2, with TRBD1 matching 7 bases. V lost 4 bases and J lost 6; bases outside the gene matches: 6. Germline-derived CDR1 and CDR2 are SGHRS and YFSETQ. This CDR3 has 13 amino acids. The CDR3 DNA is TGCGCCAGCAGCGATGGGACAGCTAATGGCTACACCTTC. Amino acids: CASSDGTANGYTF. The full variable domain, completed using reference TRBV5-1 and TRBJ1-2, is KAGVTQTPRYLIKTRGQQVTLSCSPISGHRSVSWYQQTPGQGLQFLFEYFSETQRNKGNFPGRFSGRQFSNSRSEMNVSTLELGDSALYLCASSDGTANGYTFGSGTRLTVV.

The rearrangement links TRBV5-1 to TRBJ2-1; TRBD2 matches 10 bases. Trimming at V came to 1 base and at J to 1 base, leaving 2 bases not matched to a gene. CDR1 is SGHRS and CDR2 is YFSETQ in the germline V gene. The CDR3 is 16 residues long. DNA for the CDR3: TGCGCCAGCAGCTTGAGCGGGAGGGGTTCCTACAATGAGCAGTTCTTC. It encodes CASSLSGRGSYNEQFF.